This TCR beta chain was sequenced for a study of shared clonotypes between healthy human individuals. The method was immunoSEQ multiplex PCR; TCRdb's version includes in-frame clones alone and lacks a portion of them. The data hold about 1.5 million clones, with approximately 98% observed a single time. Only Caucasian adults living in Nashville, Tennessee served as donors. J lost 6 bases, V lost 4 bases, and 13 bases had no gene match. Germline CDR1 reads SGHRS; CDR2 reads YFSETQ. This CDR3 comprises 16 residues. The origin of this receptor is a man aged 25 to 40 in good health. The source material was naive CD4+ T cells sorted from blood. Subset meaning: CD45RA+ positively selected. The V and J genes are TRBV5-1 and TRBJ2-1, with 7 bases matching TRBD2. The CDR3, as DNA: TGCGCCAGCAGCGCTCCCGGCGGGAGATACGGCAATGAGCAGTTCTTC. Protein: CASSAPGGRYGNEQFF. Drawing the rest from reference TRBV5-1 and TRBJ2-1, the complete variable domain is KAGVTQTPRYLIKTRGQQVTLSCSPISGHRSVSWYQQTPGQGLQFLFEYFSETQRNKGNFPGRFSGRQFSNSRSEMNVSTLELGDSALYLCASSAPGGRYGNEQFFGPGTRLTVL.